The clone carrying this T cell receptor (beta chain) was recorded a few times. TCRdb analysed the 5' RACE reads with MiXCR anew, one entry per CDR3 protein. The sample records 600,000 to 700,000 distinct CDR3 sequences, 21% being singletons. Losses at the gene ends were 7 bases for V and 5 bases for J; bases not matched to a gene: 11. Germline V gives CDR1 SGHKS, CDR2 YYEKEE (reference sequence). There are 15 residues in the CDR3. These data are taken from a study of identical twins. This sample also belongs to another study, concerning T cells expressing NK-cell markers.

The sequenced material came from PBMCs. The chain employs TRBV5-5 and TRBJ2-2; 7 nucleotides line up with TRBD1. The origin of this receptor is a woman aged 18-29 years in good health. The CDR3 bases are TGTGCCAGCGGGTGGTACAGGGGCGGGACCGGGGAGCTGTTTTTT. Translating gives CASGWYRGGTGELFF.